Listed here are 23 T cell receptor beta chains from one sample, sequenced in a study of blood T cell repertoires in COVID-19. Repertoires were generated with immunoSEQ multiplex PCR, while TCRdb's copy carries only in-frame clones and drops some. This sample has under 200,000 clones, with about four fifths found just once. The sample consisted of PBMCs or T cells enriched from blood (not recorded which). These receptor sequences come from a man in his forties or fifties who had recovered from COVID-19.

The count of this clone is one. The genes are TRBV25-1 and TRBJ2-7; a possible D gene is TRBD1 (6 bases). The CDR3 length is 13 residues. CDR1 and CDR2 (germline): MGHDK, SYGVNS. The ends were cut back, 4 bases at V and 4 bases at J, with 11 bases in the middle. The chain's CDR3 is CASSGRGSYEQYF. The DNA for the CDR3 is TGTGCCAGCAGTGGCAGGGGAAGTTACGAGCAGTACTTC.

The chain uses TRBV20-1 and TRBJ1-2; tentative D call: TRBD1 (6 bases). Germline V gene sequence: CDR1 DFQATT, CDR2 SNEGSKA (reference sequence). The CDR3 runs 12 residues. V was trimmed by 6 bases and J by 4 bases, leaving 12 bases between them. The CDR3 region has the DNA TGCAGTGCCAGTGGGACAACCTATGGCTACACCTTC. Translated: CSASGTTYGYTF.

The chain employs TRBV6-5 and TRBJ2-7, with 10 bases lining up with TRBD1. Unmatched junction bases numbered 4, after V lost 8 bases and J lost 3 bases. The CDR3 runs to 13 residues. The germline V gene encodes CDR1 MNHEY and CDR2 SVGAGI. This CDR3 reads CASQTGGNYEQYF. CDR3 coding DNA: TGTGCCAGCCAGACAGGGGGCAACTACGAGCAGTACTTC.

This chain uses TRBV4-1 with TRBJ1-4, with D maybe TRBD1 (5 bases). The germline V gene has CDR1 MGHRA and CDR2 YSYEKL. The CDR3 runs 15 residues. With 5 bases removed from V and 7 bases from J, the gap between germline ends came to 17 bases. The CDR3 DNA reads TGCGCCAGCAGCGAGTCGGGCAGGGCCTTTGAAAAACTGTTTTTT. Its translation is CASSESGRAFEKLFF.

The DNA for the CDR3 is TGTGCCAGCAGGGGCCTCCTTGGCCATTCGGTCACTGAAGCTTTCTTT. Translated, it gives CASRGLLGHSVTEAFF. The chain combines TRBV27 with TRBJ1-1, with D uncertain. Trimming shortened V by 6 bases and J by 4 bases, and 21 bases separated the two germline ends. The germline V gene encodes CDR1 MNHEY and CDR2 SMNVEV (reference sequence). The CDR3 spans 16 residues.

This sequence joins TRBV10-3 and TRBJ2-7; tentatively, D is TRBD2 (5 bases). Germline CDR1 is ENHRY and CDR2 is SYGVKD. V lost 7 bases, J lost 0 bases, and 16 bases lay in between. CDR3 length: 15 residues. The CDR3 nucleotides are TGTGCCATCAAACCGGGCCAAGGGAGCTCCTACGAGCAGTACTTC. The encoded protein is CAIKPGQGSSYEQYF.

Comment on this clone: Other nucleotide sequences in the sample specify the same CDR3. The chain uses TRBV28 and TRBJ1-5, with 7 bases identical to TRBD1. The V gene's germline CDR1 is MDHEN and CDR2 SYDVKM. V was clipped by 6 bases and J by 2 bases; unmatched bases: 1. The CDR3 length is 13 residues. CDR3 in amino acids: CASSDRGNQPQHF. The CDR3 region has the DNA TGTGCCAGCAGCGACAGGGGCAATCAGCCCCAGCATTTT.

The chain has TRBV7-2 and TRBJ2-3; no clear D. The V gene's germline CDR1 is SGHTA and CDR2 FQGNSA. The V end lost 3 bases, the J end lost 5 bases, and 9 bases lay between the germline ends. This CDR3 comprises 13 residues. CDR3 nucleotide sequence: TGTGCCAGCAGCTTTATTGGGCGAGATACGCAGTATTTT. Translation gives CASSFIGRDTQYF.

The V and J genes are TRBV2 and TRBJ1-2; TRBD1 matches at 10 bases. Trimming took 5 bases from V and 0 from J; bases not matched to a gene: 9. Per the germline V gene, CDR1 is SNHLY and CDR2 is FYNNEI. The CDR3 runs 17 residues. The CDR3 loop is CASSLRTGGVSNYGYTF. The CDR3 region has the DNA TGTGCCAGCAGTTTGCGGACAGGGGGGGTCTCTAACTATGGCTACACCTTC.

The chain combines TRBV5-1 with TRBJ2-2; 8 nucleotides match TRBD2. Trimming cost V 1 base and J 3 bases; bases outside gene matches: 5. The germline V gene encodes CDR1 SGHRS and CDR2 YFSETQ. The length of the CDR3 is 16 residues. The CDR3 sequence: CASSLTAGGYTGELFF. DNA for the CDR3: TGCGCCAGCAGCTTGACGGCGGGGGGTTACACCGGGGAGCTGTTTTTT.

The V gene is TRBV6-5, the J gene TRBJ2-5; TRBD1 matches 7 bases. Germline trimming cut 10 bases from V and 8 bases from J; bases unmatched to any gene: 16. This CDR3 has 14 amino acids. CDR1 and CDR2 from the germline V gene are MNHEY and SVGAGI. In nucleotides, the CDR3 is TGTGCCACCAGGACAGGCCTCGGCTCATCTACCCAGTACTTC. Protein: CATRTGLGSSTQYF.

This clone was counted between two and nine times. CDR3 region: CASSFPGQEDTQYF. The DNA for the CDR3 is TGCGCCAGCAGCTTCCCGGGACAGGAAGATACGCAGTATTTT. This chain uses TRBV5-1 with TRBJ2-3; TRBD1 matches at 8 bases. CDR1 and CDR2 (germline): SGHRS, YFSETQ. V shed 2 bases and J 5 bases; nucleotides not matched to a gene: 4. This CDR3 spans 14 amino acids. Complete variable domain (other parts from reference TRBV5-1 and TRBJ2-3): KAGVTQTPRYLIKTRGQQVTLSCSPISGHRSVSWYQQTPGQGLQFLFEYFSETQRNKGNFPGRFSGRQFSNSRSEMNVSTLELGDSALYLCASSFPGQEDTQYFGPGTRLTVL.

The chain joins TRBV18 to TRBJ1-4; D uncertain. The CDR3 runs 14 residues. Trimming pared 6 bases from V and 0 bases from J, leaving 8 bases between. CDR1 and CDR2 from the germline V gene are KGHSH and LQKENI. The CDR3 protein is CASSEGATNEKLFF. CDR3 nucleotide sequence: TGTGCCAGCTCCGAAGGAGCAACTAATGAAAAACTGTTTTTT.

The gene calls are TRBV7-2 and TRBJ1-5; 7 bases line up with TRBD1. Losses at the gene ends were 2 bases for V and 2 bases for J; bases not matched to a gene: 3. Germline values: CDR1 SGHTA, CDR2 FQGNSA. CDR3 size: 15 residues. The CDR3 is CASSLRTGGNQPQHF. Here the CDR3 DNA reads TGTGCCAGCAGCTTAAGGACAGGTGGCAATCAGCCCCAGCATTTT.

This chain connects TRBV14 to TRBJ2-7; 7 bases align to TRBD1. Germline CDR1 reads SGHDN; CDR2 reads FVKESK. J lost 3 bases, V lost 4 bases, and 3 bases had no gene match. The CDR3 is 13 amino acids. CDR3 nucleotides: TGTGCCAGCAGCCTTCGACAGGGCTACGAGCAGTACTTC. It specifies CASSLRQGYEQYF.

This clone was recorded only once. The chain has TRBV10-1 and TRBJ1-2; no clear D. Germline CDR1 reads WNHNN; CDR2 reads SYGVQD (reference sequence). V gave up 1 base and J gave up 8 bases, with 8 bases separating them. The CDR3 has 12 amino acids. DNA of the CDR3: TGCGCCAGCAGTGAGTTTCCCGGGGGCTACACCTTC. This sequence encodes CASSEFPGGYTF.

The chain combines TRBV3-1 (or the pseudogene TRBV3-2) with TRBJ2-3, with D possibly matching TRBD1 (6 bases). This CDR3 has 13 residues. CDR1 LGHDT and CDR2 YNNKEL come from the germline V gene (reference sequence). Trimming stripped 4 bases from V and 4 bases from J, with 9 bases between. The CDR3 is CASSLQGSDTQYF. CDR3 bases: TGTGCCAGCAGCCTGCAGGGGTCAGATACGCAGTATTTT.

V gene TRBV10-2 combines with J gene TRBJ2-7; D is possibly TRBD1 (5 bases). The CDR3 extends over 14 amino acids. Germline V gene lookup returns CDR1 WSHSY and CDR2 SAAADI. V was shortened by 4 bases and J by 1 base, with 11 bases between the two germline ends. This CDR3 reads CASSGLQGSYEQYF. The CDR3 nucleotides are TGCGCCAGCAGTGGCCTCCAGGGATCCTACGAGCAGTACTTC.

CDR3 nucleotide sequence: TGTGCCATCAGAGGCGGGACTAGCGGTTCCTACGAGCAGTACTTC. Translation: CAIRGGTSGSYEQYF. The chain combines TRBV10-3 with TRBJ2-7, with TRBD2 identical over 11 bases. The CDR3 covers 15 residues. Germline V gene lookup returns CDR1 ENHRY and CDR2 SYGVKD. V shed 6 bases, J shed 1 base, and the junction held 5 bases outside the gene matches.

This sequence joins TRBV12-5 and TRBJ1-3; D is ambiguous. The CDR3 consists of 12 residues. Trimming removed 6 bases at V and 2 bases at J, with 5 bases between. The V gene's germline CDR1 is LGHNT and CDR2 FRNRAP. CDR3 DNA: TGTGCTAGTGGCTCCCCTGGAAACACCATATATTTT. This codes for CASGSPGNTIYF. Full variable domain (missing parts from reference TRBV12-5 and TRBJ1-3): DARVTQTPRHKVTEMGQEVTMRCQPILGHNTVFWYRQTMMQGLELLAYFRNRAPLDDSGMPKDRFSAEMPDATLATLKIQPSEPRDSAVYFCASGSPGNTIYFGEGSWLTVV.

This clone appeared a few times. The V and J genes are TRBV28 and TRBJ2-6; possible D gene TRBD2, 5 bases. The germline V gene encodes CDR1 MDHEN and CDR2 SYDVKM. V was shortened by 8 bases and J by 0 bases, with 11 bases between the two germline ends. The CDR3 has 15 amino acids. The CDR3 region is CASLTGNSGANVLTF. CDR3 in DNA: TGTGCCAGCCTGACGGGGAACTCTGGGGCCAACGTCCTGACTTTC.

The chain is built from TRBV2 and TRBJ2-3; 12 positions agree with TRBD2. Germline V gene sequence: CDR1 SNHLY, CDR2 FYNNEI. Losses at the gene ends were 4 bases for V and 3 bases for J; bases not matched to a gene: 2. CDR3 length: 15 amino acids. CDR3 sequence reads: CASSGGLAGTDTQYF. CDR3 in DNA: TGTGCCAGCAGTGGTGGACTAGCGGGAACAGATACGCAGTATTTT.

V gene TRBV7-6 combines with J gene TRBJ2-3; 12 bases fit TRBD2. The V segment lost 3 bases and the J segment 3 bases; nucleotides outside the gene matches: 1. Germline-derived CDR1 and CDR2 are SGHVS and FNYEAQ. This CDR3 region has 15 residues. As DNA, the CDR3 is TGTGCCAGCAGCTTCGGGACTAGCGGGACAGATACGCAGTATTTT. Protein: CASSFGTSGTDTQYF. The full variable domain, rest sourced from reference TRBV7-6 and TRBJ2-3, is GAGVSQSPRYKVTKRGQDVALRCDPISGHVSLYWYRQALGQGPEFLTYFNYEAQQDKSGLPNDRFSAERPEGSISTLTIQRTEQRDSAMYRCASSFGTSGTDTQYFGPGTRLTVL.